A selection of T cell receptor beta chains follows, all from one sample in a study of blood T cell repertoires in COVID-19. Sequencing was performed with immunoSEQ multiplex PCR; in TCRdb, only in-frame clones are kept and a portion is missing. The table shows 65,000 to 90,000 clones, with roughly 78% occurring only once. Input material: peripheral blood. Every receptor here comes from a man between 60 and 70 years old with active or convalescent COVID-19. Each CDR3 is given with its conserved first and last residue. Each record gives: J gene, V gene, CDR3 protein.

TRBJ1-4	TRBV21-1	CASSKIGQGYEKLFF
TRBJ2-3	TRBV4-1	CASSPGSSGGRADTQYF
TRBJ2-1	TRBV9	CASSVTSLAGGHEQFF
TRBJ2-3	TRBV9	CASSVVGLVGDTQYF
TRBJ2-6	TRBV2	CASSETGGSSGANVLTF
TRBJ2-7	TRBV15	CATSRDLPTGGVATEQYF
TRBJ2-2	TRBV4-3	CASKGGANTGELFF
TRBJ1-3	TRBV6-5	CASSRRQTGNTIYF
TRBJ1-1	TRBV27	CASSLRQGARTEAFF
TRBJ2-2	TRBV24-1	CATSDLLSSANTGELFF
TRBJ2-2	TRBV5-4	CASSSTVGAGGELFF
TRBJ1-6	TRBV5-1	CASSGDSPYNSPLHF
TRBJ2-7	TRBV2	CASSEYSGGPLSEQYF
TRBJ1-4	TRBV18	CASSRLSTENEKLFF
TRBJ1-1	TRBV5-1	CASSLQTANTEAFF
TRBJ1-1	TRBV2	CASSYRGRTEAFF
TRBJ1-3	TRBV4-3	CASSQVRGNTIYF
TRBJ1-2	TRBV12-3/TRBV12-4	CASSLNGYGYTF
TRBJ2-1	TRBV3-1/TRBV3-2	CASSQPGTKQFF
TRBJ1-4	TRBV6-1	CASSEGPGIGKLFF
TRBJ2-5	TRBV28	CASYPGLAGAETQYF
TRBJ2-5	TRBV7-3	CASSPTGLQETQYF
TRBJ1-6	TRBV6-1	CASSELRDSPLHF
TRBJ2-7	TRBV19	CASSQIRGESYEQYF
TRBJ1-2	TRBV12-3/TRBV12-4	CASSPGFDYGYTF
TRBJ1-5	TRBV21-1	CASHRDGNQPQHF
TRBJ1-2	TRBV6-5	CASSYSATASGYTF
TRBJ2-2	TRBV7-2	CASSTRTSGVTGELFF
TRBJ2-7	TRBV30	CAWSVSYEQYF
TRBJ2-3	TRBV9	CASSVEGMSDTQYF
TRBJ1-1	TRBV18	CASSPWGVGTEAFF
TRBJ1-4	TRBV7-6	CASSLDRGNEKLFF
TRBJ2-7	TRBV29-1	CSVVSGVTYEQYF
TRBJ1-1	TRBV5-6	CASSLTGQGGTEAFF
TRBJ1-1	TRBV20-1	CSTDRGTEAFF
TRBJ1-1	TRBV30	CAWGQGGTEAFF